The sequence of this T cell receptor beta chain was determined in a study of tumor and adjacent non-tumor tissue in lung cancer. Study observations and caveats: Top 100 clones took a larger repertoire share in normal lung.

Three rounds of nested PCR, following a modified ARM-PCR protocol, produced the TCRbeta library. MiXCR, run by TCRdb on the multiplex PCR reads, gives a single entry per CDR3 protein. Among about 60,000 distinct CDR3 sequences listed, 61% were seen once. CDR3 size: 15 residues. Germline V gene sequence: CDR1 MDHEN, CDR2 SYDVKM. The template was RNA from unsorted bulk tissue. The normal lung tissue was taken more than 3 cm from the tumor edge. About this clonotype: Its antigen remains unknown. The germline gene is not matched at one end of the junction; a read error may be the cause.

This rearrangement joins TRBV28 to TRBJ2-6; the D gene could be TRBD1 or TRBD2 (5 bases each). This TCR was sampled from a man between 65 and 85 years old with non-small cell lung cancer. Source material: distant non-tumor lung tissue. CDR3 in DNA: TGTGCCAGCAGTTTATCCGGGGCTGGGGTCAACGTCCTGACTTTC. Its protein product is CASSLSGAGVNVLTF.